Each of the 10 T cell receptor beta chains below was sequenced from the same sample in a study of CD8 T cells in Susac syndrome. RNA amounts of 0.5 to 1 ug underwent reverse transcription with random hexamers. TCRdb used MiXCR to reprocess the immunoSEQ multiplex PCR reads, holding one entry per CDR3 protein. The table records around 80,000 distinct CDR3 sequences, approximately 94% of them present only once. Sequenced sample: CD8+ T cells from PBMCs. The receptors derive from a human donor with Susac syndrome.

The genes are TRBV20-1 and TRBJ1-1; TRBD1 is a possible D gene (5 bases). From germline, CDR1 is DFQATT and CDR2 SNEGSKA (reference sequence). Trimming removed 0 bases from V and 5 bases from J, with 7 bases in between. The CDR3 is made up of 12 amino acids. The CDR3 sequence is CSARDGGTEAFF. The CDR3, as DNA: TGCAGTGCTAGAGATGGGGGTACTGAAGCTTTCTTT.

This clonotype was found once. This chain joins TRBV5-6 and TRBJ2-2; the D is unclear. The V end lost 2 bases, the J end lost 5 bases, and 4 bases lay between the germline ends. The CDR3 covers 12 residues. CDR1 and CDR2 (germline): SGHDT, YYEEEE. This CDR3 is CASSFLTGELFF. The CDR3, as DNA: TGTGCCAGCAGCTTTCTGACCGGGGAGCTGTTTTTT.

The rearrangement uses TRBV27 and TRBJ1-1; tentatively, D is TRBD1 (5 bases). Per germline, CDR1 MNHEY and CDR2 SMNVEV (reference sequence). The V gene lost 10 bases and the J gene lost 6 bases, with 18 bases spanning the gap. This CDR3 has 13 residues. Here the CDR3 DNA reads TGTGCCACCAAAGAAGGTGGGACGCCTGAAGCTTTCTTT. Translated, it gives CATKEGGTPEAFF.

This chain links TRBV7-9 with TRBJ2-7, with unresolved D. This CDR3 contains 12 residues. The V gene's germline CDR1 is SEHNR and CDR2 FQNEAQ (reference sequence). Trimming took 4 bases from V and 5 from J, leaving 9 bases between them. The DNA of the CDR3 is TGTGCCAGCAGCTCGGGTAGGAACGAGCAGTACTTC. It encodes CASSSGRNEQYF.

The chain combines TRBV5-4 with TRBJ2-7, with D tentatively TRBD1 (6 bases). Trimming removed 0 bases from V and 2 bases from J, with 9 bases in between. The CDR3 runs to 14 residues. Germline lookup yields CDR1 SGHNT and CDR2 YYREEE (reference sequence). The CDR3 nucleotides read TGTGCCAGCAGCTTGGTGGACAGACCCTACGAGCAGTACTTC. This translates into CASSLVDRPYEQYF.

The sample holds one count of this clonotype. V is TRBV5-6 and J is TRBJ2-7; 7 nucleotides line up with TRBD2. The V segment lost 4 bases and the J segment 2 bases; nucleotides outside the gene matches: 6. The CDR3 contains 14 residues. Germline CDR1 SGHDT, CDR2 YYEEEE. The CDR3: CASSPGGLPYEQYF. For the CDR3, the DNA is TGTGCCAGCAGCCCGGGGGGTCTCCCCTACGAGCAGTACTTC.

The chain has TRBV15 and TRBJ2-3; maybe TRBD2 (6 bases). V was pared by 5 bases and J by 5 bases, with 8 bases between. The CDR3 loop spans 12 amino acids. Germline loops: CDR1 LNHNV, CDR2 YYDKDF (reference sequence). In nucleotides, the CDR3 is TGTGCCACCAGCGGAGGGGAAGATACGCAGTATTTT. Its translation: CATSGGEDTQYF.

V usage is TRBV20-1 and J usage is TRBJ2-7; maybe TRBD1 (6 bases). The CDR3 sequence is 14 residues long. CDR1 is DFQATT, CDR2 SNEGSKA, per germline (reference sequence). The ends were cut back, 1 base at V and 2 bases at J, with 12 bases in the middle. The CDR3 region is CSARGPDSPYEQYF. The CDR3, as DNA: TGCAGTGCTAGAGGCCCGGACAGCCCCTACGAGCAGTACTTC.

The chain has TRBV7-8 and TRBJ2-1; 9 nucleotides line up with TRBD2. The CDR3 contains 17 residues. Germline assignment: CDR1 SGHVS and CDR2 FQNEAQ. With 0 bases clipped from V and 3 bases from J, the junction kept 6 bases outside the gene matches. As DNA, the CDR3 is TGTGCCAGCAGCTTAGCGCGGGGGGGCCGGCTCTACAATGAGCAGTTCTTC. It encodes CASSLARGGRLYNEQFF. The full variable domain, its missing parts supplied by reference TRBV7-8 and TRBJ2-1, is GAGVSQSPRYKVAKRGQDVALRCDPISGHVSLFWYQQALGQGPEFLTYFQNEAQLDKSGLPSDRFFAERPEGSVSTLKIQRTQQEDSAVYLCASSLARGGRLYNEQFFGPGTRLTVL.

V and J are TRBV9 and TRBJ2-1, with 7 bases lining up with TRBD1. Losses at the gene ends were 0 bases for V and 4 bases for J; bases not matched to a gene: 1. Germline CDR1 reads SGDLS; CDR2 reads YYNGEE. The CDR3 runs to 14 residues. CDR3 protein: CASSVAGQYNEQFF. The CDR3 region has the DNA TGTGCCAGCAGCGTAGCGGGACAGTACAATGAGCAGTTCTTC.